This T cell receptor beta chain was sequenced for a study of blood T cell repertoires in COVID-19. Produced via immunoSEQ multiplex PCR; TCRdb's table is partial and in-frame only. The repertoire holds more than 95,000 clones, around 86% seen once, with roughly 15% in the top ten. Looked up from germline, CDR1 is LNHDA and CDR2 is SQIVND (reference sequence). V trimming: 6 bases; J trimming: 11 bases; junction bases outside the gene matches: 12. CDR3 length: 14 residues. The rearrangement joins TRBV19 to TRBJ1-5; 8 positions agree with TRBD1. The source of this sequence is a man aged 45 to 65 with acute or convalescent COVID-19. Source material: peripheral blood. Written as DNA, the CDR3 is TGTGCCAGTAGGCGGAGACAGGGGTCATTAACCCAGCATTTT. Encoded protein: CASRRRQGSLTQHF.